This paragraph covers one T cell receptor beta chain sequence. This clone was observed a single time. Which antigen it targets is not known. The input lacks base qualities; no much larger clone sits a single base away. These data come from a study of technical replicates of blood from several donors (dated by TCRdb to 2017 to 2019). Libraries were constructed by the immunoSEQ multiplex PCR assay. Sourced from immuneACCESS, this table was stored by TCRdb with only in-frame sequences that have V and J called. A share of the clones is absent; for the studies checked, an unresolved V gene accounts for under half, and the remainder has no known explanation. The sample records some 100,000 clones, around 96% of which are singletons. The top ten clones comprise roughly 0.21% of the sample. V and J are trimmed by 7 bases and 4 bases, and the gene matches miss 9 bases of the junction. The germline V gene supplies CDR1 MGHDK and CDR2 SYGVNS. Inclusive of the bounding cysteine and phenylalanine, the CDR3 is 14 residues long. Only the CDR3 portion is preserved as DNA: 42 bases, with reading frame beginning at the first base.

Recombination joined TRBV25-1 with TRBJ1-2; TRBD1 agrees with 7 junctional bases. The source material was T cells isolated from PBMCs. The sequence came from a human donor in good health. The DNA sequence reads TGTGCCAGCAATTCGGACAGGCTCAGCTATGGCTACACCTTC. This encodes CASNSDRLSYGYTF.